Included here is one TCR beta chain sequence, with context. Recruitment covered about 25 US areas and drew participants whose ages spanned roughly 18 to 100 years. Germline V gene data show CDR1 as LGHNA and CDR2 as YSLEER. The CDR3 is made up of 15 amino acids. Trimming removed 4 bases from V and 4 bases from J, with 16 bases in between. The sample belongs to a study of blood T cell repertoires in COVID-19. Study in general: From T cells, B-cell-depleted T cells, or PBMCs came the material, which was cDNA or gDNA.

Here immunoSEQ multiplex PCR was the method, and the copy in TCRdb shows in-frame clones only, minus some. The sample yields about 370,000 clones, over 75% seen once. This sequence was found in a man younger than 30 who had recovered from COVID-19. The sequenced material came from PBMCs or T cells enriched from blood (not recorded which). The chain has TRBV4-3 and TRBJ1-2; TRBD1 might be the D (6 bases). The CDR3 reads CASSPQDSPSYGYTF. The CDR3 coding sequence is TGCGCCAGCAGCCCCCAGGACAGCCCGTCCTATGGCTACACCTTC.